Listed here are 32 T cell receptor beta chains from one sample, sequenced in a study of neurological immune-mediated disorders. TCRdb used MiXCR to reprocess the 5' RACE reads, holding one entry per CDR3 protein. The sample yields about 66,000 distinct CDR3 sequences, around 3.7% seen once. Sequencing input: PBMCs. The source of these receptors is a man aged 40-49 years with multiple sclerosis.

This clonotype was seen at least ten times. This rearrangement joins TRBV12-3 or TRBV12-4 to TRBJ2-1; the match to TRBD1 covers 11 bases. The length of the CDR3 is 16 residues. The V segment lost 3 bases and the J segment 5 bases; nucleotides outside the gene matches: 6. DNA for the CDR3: TGTGCCAGCAGTTTCCCCGGACAGGGGGCCCACAATGAGCAGTTCTTC. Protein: CASSFPGQGAHNEQFF.

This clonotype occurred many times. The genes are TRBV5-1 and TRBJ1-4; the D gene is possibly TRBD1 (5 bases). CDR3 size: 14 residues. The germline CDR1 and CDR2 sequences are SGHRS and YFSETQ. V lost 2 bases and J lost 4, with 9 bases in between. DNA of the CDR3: TGCGCCAGCAGCTTCGAGGGGAGTAATGAAAAACTGTTTTTT. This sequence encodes CASSFEGSNEKLFF.

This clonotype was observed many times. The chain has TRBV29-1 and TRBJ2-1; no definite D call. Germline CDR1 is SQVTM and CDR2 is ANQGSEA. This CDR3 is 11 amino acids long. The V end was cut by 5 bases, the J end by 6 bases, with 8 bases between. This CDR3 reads CSVSHGNEQFF. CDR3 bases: TGCAGCGTTTCCCACGGCAATGAGCAGTTCTTC.

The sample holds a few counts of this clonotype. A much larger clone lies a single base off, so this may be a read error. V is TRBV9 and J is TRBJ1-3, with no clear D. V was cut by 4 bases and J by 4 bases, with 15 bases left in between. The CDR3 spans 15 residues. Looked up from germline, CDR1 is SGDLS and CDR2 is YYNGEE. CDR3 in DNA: TGTGCCAGCAGCCACGCCTTTGGGCAGGGAAACACCATATATTTT. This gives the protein CASSHAFGQGNTIYF.

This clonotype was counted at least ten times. CDR3 nucleotide sequence: TGTGCCACCAGTGATCCCTACAATGAGCAGTTCTTC. It codes for CATSDPYNEQFF. The chain combines TRBV24-1 with TRBJ2-1; unclear D gene. The CDR3 is 12 amino acids. The germline V gene has CDR1 KGHDR and CDR2 SFDVKD. V was clipped by 3 bases and J by 2 bases, with 1 base between them.

CDR3: CASSQTPEVAGGPGQFF. The CDR3 region has the DNA TGTGCCAGCAGCCAAACCCCCGAGGTAGCGGGAGGGCCAGGGCAGTTCTTC. V and J are TRBV3-1 and TRBJ2-1, with TRBD2 matching 11 bases. V gave up 2 bases and J gave up 12 bases; unmatched junction bases: 15. The CDR3 has 17 amino acids. The germline gives CDR1 LGHDT, CDR2 YNNKEL (reference sequence).

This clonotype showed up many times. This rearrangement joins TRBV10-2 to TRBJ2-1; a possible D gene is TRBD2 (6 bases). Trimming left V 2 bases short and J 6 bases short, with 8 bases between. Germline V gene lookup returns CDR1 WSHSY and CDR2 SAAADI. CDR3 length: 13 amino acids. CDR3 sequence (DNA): TGCGCCAGCAGTGAGCCTAGCGCCAATGAGCAGTTCTTC. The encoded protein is CASSEPSANEQFF.

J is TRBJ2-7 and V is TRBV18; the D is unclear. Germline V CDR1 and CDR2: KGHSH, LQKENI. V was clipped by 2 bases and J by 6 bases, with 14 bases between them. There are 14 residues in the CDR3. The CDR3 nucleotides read TGTGCCAGCTCACCAGATAGACGCTTCGGCGAGCAGTACTTC. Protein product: CASSPDRRFGEQYF.

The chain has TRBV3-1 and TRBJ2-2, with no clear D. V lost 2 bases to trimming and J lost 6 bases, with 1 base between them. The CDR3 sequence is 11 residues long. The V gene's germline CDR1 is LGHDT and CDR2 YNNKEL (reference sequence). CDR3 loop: CASSQSGELFF. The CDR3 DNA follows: TGTGCCAGCAGCCAATCCGGGGAGCTGTTTTTT.

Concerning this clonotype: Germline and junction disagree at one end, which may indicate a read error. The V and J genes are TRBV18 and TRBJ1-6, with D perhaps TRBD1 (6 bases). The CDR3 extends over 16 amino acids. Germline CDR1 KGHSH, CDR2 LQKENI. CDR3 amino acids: CASSPFSTGTVSTLNF. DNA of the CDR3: TGTGCCAGCTCACCATTTTCTACAGGGACGGTCTCAACCCTCAACTTT.

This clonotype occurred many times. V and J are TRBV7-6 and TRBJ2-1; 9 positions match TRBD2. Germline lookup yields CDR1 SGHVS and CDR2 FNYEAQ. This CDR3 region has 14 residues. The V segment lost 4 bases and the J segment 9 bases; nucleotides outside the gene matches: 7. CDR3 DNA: TGTGCCAGCAGCTGGCCTAGCGGGGAGGGTGAGCAGTTCTTC. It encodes CASSWPSGEGEQFF.

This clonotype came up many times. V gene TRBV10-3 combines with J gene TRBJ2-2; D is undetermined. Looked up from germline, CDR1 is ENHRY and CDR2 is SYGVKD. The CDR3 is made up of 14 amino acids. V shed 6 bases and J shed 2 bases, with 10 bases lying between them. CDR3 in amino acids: CAISWTANTGELFF. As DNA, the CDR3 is TGTGCCATCAGCTGGACCGCTAACACCGGGGAGCTGTTTTTT.

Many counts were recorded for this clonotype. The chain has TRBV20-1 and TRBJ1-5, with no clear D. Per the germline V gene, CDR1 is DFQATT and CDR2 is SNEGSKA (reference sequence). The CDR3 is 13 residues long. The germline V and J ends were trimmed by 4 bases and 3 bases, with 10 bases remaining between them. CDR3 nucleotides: TGCAGTGCTATCCGGGAAGTCAATCAGCCCCAGCATTTT. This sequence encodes CSAIREVNQPQHF.

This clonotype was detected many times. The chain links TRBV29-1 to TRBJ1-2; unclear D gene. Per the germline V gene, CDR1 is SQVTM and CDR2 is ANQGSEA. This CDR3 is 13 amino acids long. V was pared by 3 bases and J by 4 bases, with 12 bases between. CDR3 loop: CSVELGVGYGYTF. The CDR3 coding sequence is TGCAGCGTTGAGCTGGGCGTGGGCTATGGCTACACCTTC.

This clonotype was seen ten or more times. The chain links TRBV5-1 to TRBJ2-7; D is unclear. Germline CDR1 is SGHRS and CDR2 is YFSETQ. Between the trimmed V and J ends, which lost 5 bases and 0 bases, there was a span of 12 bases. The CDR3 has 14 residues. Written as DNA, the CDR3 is TGCGCCAGCAGTTCAGTTCCAGGCTCCTACGAGCAGTACTTC. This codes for CASSSVPGSYEQYF.

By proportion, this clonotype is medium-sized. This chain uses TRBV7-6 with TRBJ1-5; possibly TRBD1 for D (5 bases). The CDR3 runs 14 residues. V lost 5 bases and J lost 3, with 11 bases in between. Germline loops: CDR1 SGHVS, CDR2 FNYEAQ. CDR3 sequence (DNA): TGTGCCAGCAGCCCCGACAGCTACAATCAGCCCCAGCATTTT. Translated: CASSPDSYNQPQHF.

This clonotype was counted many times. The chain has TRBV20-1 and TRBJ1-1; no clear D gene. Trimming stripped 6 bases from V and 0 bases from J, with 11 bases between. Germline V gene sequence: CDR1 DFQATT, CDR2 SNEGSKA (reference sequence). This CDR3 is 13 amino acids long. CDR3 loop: CSAGSPMNTEAFF. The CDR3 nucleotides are TGCAGTGCAGGGTCCCCAATGAACACTGAAGCTTTCTTT.

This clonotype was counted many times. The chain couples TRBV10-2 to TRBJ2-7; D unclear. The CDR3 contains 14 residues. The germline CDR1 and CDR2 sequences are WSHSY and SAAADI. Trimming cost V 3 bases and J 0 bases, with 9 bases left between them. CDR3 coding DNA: TGCGCCAGCAGTGATTGGCTCGTCTCCTACGAGCAGTACTTC. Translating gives CASSDWLVSYEQYF.

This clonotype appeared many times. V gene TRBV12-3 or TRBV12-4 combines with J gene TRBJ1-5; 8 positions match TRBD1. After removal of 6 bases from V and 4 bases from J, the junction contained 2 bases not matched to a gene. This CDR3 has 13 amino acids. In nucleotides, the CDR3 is TGTGCCAGCAGGGGGGACAGGAATCAGCCCCAGCATTTT. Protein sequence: CASRGDRNQPQHF.

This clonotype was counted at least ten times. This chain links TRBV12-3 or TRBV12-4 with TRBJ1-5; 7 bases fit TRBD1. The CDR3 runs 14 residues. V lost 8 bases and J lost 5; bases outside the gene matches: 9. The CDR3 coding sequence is TGTGCCAGCCGAAGCCGGGACAGCCATCAGCCCCAGCATTTT. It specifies CASRSRDSHQPQHF.

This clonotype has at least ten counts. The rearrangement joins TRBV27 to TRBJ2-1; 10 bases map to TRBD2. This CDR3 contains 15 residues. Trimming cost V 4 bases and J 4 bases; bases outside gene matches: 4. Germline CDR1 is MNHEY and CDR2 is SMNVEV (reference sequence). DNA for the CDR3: TGTGCCAGCAGTTCGGGACTAGCGAGATACAATGAGCAGTTCTTC. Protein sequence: CASSSGLARYNEQFF.

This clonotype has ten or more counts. CDR3 loop: CASSNRDPSETQYF. CDR3 in DNA: TGTGCCAGCAGTAACCGGGACCCCTCAGAGACCCAGTACTTC. This chain uses TRBV25-1 with TRBJ2-5; D might be TRBD1 or TRBD2, each matching 5 bases. This CDR3 is built from 14 residues. V shed 5 bases and J shed 4 bases, with 14 bases lying between them. Germline V gene sequence: CDR1 MGHDK, CDR2 SYGVNS.

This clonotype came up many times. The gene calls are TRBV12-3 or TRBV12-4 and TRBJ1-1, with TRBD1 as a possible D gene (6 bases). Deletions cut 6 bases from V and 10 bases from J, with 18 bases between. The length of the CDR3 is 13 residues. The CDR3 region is CASRLQGKLGAFF. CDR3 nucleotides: TGTGCCAGCAGGCTCCAGGGGAAGTTAGGAGCTTTCTTT.

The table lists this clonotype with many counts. The CDR3 protein is CASSLVRGHQDTF. CDR3 in DNA: TGTGCCAGCAGTTTAGTCCGGGGCCACCAGGACACCTTC. This sequence joins TRBV12-3 or TRBV12-4 and TRBJ1-2; a weak D match, TRBD1 (5 bases). V lost 1 base and J 12 bases, leaving 15 bases between the germline ends. CDR3 length: 13 amino acids.

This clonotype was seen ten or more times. CDR3 sequence reads: CATRPGGGEQFF. Here the CDR3 DNA reads TGTGCCACCAGGCCGGGAGGGGGTGAGCAGTTCTTC. The V gene is TRBV24-1, the J gene TRBJ2-1; the match to TRBD2 covers 8 bases. The CDR3 is made up of 12 amino acids. Germline V gives CDR1 KGHDR, CDR2 SFDVKD. With V trimmed by 7 bases and J by 9 bases, 4 bases remained unmatched.

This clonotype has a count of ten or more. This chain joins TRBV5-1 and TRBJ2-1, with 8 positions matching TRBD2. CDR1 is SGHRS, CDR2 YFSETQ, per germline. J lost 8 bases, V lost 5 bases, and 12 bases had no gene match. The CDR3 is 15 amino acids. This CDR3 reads CASRPGGAASDEQFF. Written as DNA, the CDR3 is TGCGCCAGCAGGCCGGGGGGGGCAGCTTCCGATGAGCAGTTCTTC.

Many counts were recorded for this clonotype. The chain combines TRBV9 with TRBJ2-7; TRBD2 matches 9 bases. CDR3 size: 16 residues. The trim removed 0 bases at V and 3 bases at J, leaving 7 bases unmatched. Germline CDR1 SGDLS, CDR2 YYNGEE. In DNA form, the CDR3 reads TGTGCCAGCAGCGTAGAAGGCGGGAGGGCCAACTACGAGCAGTACTTC. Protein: CASSVEGGRANYEQYF.

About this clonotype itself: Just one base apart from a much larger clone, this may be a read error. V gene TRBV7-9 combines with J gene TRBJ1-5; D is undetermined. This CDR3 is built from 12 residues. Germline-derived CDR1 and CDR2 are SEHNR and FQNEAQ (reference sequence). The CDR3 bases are TGTGACAGCAGCTCCGGAGTCAGGCCCCAGCATTTT. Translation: CDSSSGVRPQHF.

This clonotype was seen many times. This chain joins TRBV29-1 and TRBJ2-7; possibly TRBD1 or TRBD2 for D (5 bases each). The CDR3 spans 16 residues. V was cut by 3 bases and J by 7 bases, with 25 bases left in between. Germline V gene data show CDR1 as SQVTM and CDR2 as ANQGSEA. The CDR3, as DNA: TGCAGCGTTGAGGGGACGCAAGGGGCCGGAGCGAGGGAGCAGTACTTC. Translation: CSVEGTQGAGAREQYF.

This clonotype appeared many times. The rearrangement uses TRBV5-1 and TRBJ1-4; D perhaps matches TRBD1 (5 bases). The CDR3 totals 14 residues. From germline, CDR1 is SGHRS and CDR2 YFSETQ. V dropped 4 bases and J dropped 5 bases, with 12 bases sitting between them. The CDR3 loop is CASSQGLGNEKLFF. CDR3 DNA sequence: TGCGCCAGCAGCCAGGGACTCGGCAATGAAAAACTGTTTTTT.

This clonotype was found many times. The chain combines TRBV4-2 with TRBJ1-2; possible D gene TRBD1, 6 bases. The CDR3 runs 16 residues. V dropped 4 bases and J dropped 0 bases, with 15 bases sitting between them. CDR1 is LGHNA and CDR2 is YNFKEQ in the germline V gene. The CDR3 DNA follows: TGTGCCAGCAGCCGAGGGGGAACCGGGACTAACTATGGCTACACCTTC. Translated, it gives CASSRGGTGTNYGYTF.

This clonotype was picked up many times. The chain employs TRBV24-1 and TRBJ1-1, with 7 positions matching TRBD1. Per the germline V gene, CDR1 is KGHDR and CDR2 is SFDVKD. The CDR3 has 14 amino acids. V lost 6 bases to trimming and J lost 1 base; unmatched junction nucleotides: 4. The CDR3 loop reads CATSPGTANTEAFF. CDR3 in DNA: TGTGCCACCAGTCCCGGGACAGCGAACACTGAAGCTTTCTTT.